A selection of T cell receptor beta chains follows, all from one sample in a study of long-term antiretroviral therapy in people with HIV. Using immunoSEQ multiplex PCR, the repertoire was profiled, and TCRdb retains in-frame clones only, with some absent. Of 39,000 or so clones listed, more than 65% are singletons. The input for sequencing was unsorted PBMCs, taken 0.6 years after starting antiretroviral therapy. Receptors originate from a man aged 18 to 30 with HIV. Both conserved end residues are part of each CDR3. The order of the fields is D gene, CDR3 length, J gene, V gene, clone size, CDR3 DNA, CDR3 protein. A D gene is named only where the DNA matches it firmly. Size values are once, few and many counts, or a class for expanded clones, and some rows have none.

TRBD1	14	TRBJ1-1	TRBV2	.	TGTGCCAGCAGCGTACAGGGGGCGGCCACTGAAGCTTTCTTT	CASSVQGAATEAFF
.	13	TRBJ2-2	TRBV6-6	.	TGTGCCAGCAGCTTAACGTCGGTCGGGGAGCTGTTTTTT	CASSLTSVGELFF
.	14	TRBJ1-4	TRBV27	.	TGTGCCAGCAGTTCAGGACAGATTAATGAAAAACTGTTTTTT	CASSSGQINEKLFF
.	16	TRBJ2-1	TRBV7-2	.	TGTGCCAGCAGCACTATTCGGGGTAGCTCCTACAATGAGCAGTTCTTC	CASSTIRGSSYNEQFF
.	16	TRBJ1-5	TRBV27	once	TGTGCCAGCAGTTCCGTTGGGGGCGTAAGCAATCAGCCCCAGCATTTT	CASSSVGGVSNQPQHF
TRBD2	16	TRBJ2-1	TRBV7-9	once	TGTGCCAGCAGGATCCCATCGGGACTAGCGGTCAATGAGCAGTTCTTC	CASRIPSGLAVNEQFF
.	13	TRBJ2-7	TRBV28	.	TGTGCCATCCGAAGGGGTGGCGGGTACGAGCAGTACTTC	CAIRRGGGYEQYF
.	12	TRBJ2-7	TRBV30	.	TGTGCCTGGAACGAGGGGAGTTACGAGCAGTACTTC	CAWNEGSYEQYF
.	11	TRBJ2-3	TRBV7-2	once	TGTGCCAGCAGCCGTAGCGATACGCAGTATTTT	CASSRSDTQYF
.	16	TRBJ1-2	TRBV7-2	.	TGTGCCAGCAGCTTAGGAGTAGGGGGGTTCGGCTATGGCTACACCTTC	CASSLGVGGFGYGYTF
.	14	TRBJ1-2	TRBV27	.	TGTGCCAGCAGTTTTTTCCCGGGGCCGGGAGGCTACACCTTC	CASSFFPGPGGYTF
TRBD2	15	TRBJ2-1	TRBV25-1	.	TGTGCCAGCGTTGCTAGCGGGAGCTCCTACAATGAGCAGTTCTTC	CASVASGSSYNEQFF
.	13	TRBJ2-1	TRBV6-4	.	TGTGCCAGCAGTGACTCGGAATACAATGAGCAGTTCTTC	CASSDSEYNEQFF
.	14	TRBJ2-7	TRBV28	.	TGTGCCAGCAGCGGGGGACATTTATACTACGAGCAGTACTTC	CASSGGHLYYEQYF
TRBD2	17	TRBJ2-3	TRBV9	.	TGTGCCAGCAGCGTCGAGGGGACTAGCAGGGGTCCCTATACGCAGTATTTT	CASSVEGTSRGPYTQYF
.	11	TRBJ2-7	TRBV6-1	.	TGTGCCAGCAGTGAACCCTACGAGCAGTACTTC	CASSEPYEQYF
.	15	TRBJ1-1	TRBV7-9	.	TGTGCCAGCAGCCGCAGAGACGGGTCGAACACTGAAGCTTTCTTT	CASSRRDGSNTEAFF
.	14	TRBJ2-7	TRBV9	.	TGTGCCAGCAGCCCCCGGGATAGCTTCTACGAGCAGTACTTC	CASSPRDSFYEQYF
TRBD1	15	TRBJ1-2	TRBV5-4	.	TGTGCCAGCAAGACAGGGGGGAGGACTAACTATGGCTACACCTTC	CASKTGGRTNYGYTF
.	14	TRBJ2-7	TRBV28	few	TGTGCCAGCAGTTTGCCGGGTACGGCCTACGAGCAGTACTTC	CASSLPGTAYEQYF